This TCR beta chain was captured by sequencing in a study of T cells in Graves' hyperthyroidism and ophthalmopathy. Participants, patients aged 18 to 65, had newly diagnosed hyperthyroidism with a duration under 2 months. This CDR3 spans 14 amino acids. The J segment lost 5 bases and the V segment lost 3 bases, leaving 4 bases of the junction unmatched. Germline V gene lookup returns CDR1 MDHEN and CDR2 SYDVKM. Amplification yielded TCR beta CDR3 regions, with RNA transcripts as the source. Researchers ran a first-round RT-PCR on the TCR CDR3 using the HTBI primer set. TCRdb ran MiXCR on the multiplex PCR reads and lists one entry per CDR3 protein. The table records roughly 800,000 distinct CDR3 sequences, about two fifths of them present only once. Comment on this clonotype: Its target is unknown.

Study results and caveats: The model made its ophthalmopathy prediction, and onset followed a median about 5.9 months later. Ophthalmopathy stood apart from stable hyperthyroidism in a 13 V-J model. Most clonotypes expanded in thyroid above 0.001 were likewise present in blood.

Sample: blood. This chain connects TRBV28 to TRBJ2-7; 10 bases fit TRBD1. The TCR was taken from a man younger than 35 with Graves' hyperthyroidism. Here the CDR3 DNA reads TGTGCCAGCAGTTTGACAGGGGGCGAAAACGAGCAGTACTTC. Residues: CASSLTGGENEQYF.